This T cell receptor (beta chain) was obtained from a study of T cell changes during pregnancy in multiple sclerosis. V was cut by 5 bases and J by 6 bases, with 7 bases left in between. The CDR3 consists of 11 residues. Germline CDR1 is MNHEY and CDR2 is SMNVEV (reference sequence). Profiling relied on immunoSEQ multiplex PCR, and the TCRdb table lists in-frame clones only, not all of them. In the table there are approximately 51,000 clones, under 95% of which are singletons. This sample comprised CD4+ T cells from peripheral blood mononuclear cells, obtained in the second trimester of pregnancy. The J gene is TRBJ1-1, the V gene TRBV27, with D uncertain. The source of this sequence is a female donor with multiple sclerosis, enrolled in a pregnancy study. The CDR3 nucleotides are TGTGCCAGCAGTGGCGGTCCTGAAGCTTTCTTT. Encoded protein: CASSGGPEAFF.